This is a list of T cell receptor beta chains from one sample in a study of T cell responses to AZD1222 COVID-19 vaccine. Using immunoSEQ multiplex PCR, the repertoire was profiled, and TCRdb retains in-frame clones only, with some absent. The sample has around 140,000 clones, 80% to 95% seen once; the top ten hold approximately 3.7%. The sample was peripheral blood, taken 28 days after the second AZD1222 dose. The receptors come from an adult who received the AZD1222 COVID-19 vaccine. Both conserved end residues are part of each CDR3. Fields, in order: J gene, V gene, D gene, clone size, CDR3 DNA, CDR3 protein. A D gene is named only where the DNA matches it firmly. Clone sizes are given selectively: once, few, many, or a class where the clone is expanded.

>TRBJ2-5|TRBV2|TRBD1|once
TGTGCCAGCAGGGGGACAGGGGACCAAGAGACCCAGTACTTC
CASRGTGDQETQYF
>TRBJ2-2|TRBV7-2|.|.
TGTGCCAGCAGCTTGGATCTCGGGGAGCTGTTTTTT
CASSLDLGELFF
>TRBJ1-5|TRBV6-5|.|.
TGTGCCAGCAGGCGAGGGGGGGACGGCAATCAGCCCCAGCATTTT
CASRRGGDGNQPQHF
>TRBJ1-3|TRBV28|.|.
TGTGCCAGCCTTGGAGGATCTGGAAACACCATATATTTT
CASLGGSGNTIYF
>TRBJ2-2|TRBV10-3|TRBD1|.
TGTGCCTTCCAGACAGGGCTCGGCGGGGAGCTGTTTTTT
CAFQTGLGGELFF
>TRBJ1-4|TRBV4-1|.|.
TGCGCCAGCAGCCAAGGTTCCCGGGGCCTCAATGAAAAACTGTTTTTT
CASSQGSRGLNEKLFF
>TRBJ2-4|TRBV6-4|TRBD2|.
TGTGCCAGCAGTCCAACGGGGGGGTCCAACATTCAGTACTTC
CASSPTGGSNIQYF
>TRBJ1-2|TRBV6-2/TRBV6-3|.|.
TGTGCCAGCAGCCCGGGACTCTATGGCTACACCTTC
CASSPGLYGYTF
>TRBJ1-3|TRBV2|.|.
TGTGCTGCTTGGCCCTCTCGAAATTACTCTGGAAACACCATATATTTT
CAAWPSRNYSGNTIYF
>TRBJ1-2|TRBV6-5|TRBD1|.
TGTGCCAGCAGTTACTCGAACAGGGGGGATGGCTACACCTTC
CASSYSNRGDGYTF
>TRBJ1-6|TRBV28|TRBD1|.
TGTGCCAGTACCGTCGACAGGGGGTCGGATTCCCTCCACTTT
CASTVDRGSDSLHF
>TRBJ1-3|TRBV6-8|TRBD1|.
TGTGCCAGCAGTCCCCCGGGACAGGGGACGGGAAACACCATATATTTT
CASSPPGQGTGNTIYF
>TRBJ2-5|TRBV3-1/TRBV3-2|.|.
TGTGCCAGCAGCCAAGGAGGAGAGACCCAGTACTTC
CASSQGGETQYF
>TRBJ2-1|TRBV12-5|.|.
TGTGCTAGTGGTACTACCCTGCAGGCGGATTCCTACAATGAGCAGTTCTTC
CASGTTLQADSYNEQFF
>TRBJ1-2|TRBV6-5|.|.
TGTGCCAGCAGTTCGAGCGGTCGTTCAGTAAACTATGGCTACACCTTC
CASSSSGRSVNYGYTF
>TRBJ2-3|TRBV5-4|.|.
TGTGCCAGCAGCTTGGCCAGAAATACGCAGTATTTT
CASSLARNTQYF
>TRBJ2-7|TRBV2|TRBD1|.
TGTGCCAGCTGTGCCCGGGACAGGACCACCTACGAGCAGTACTTC
CASCARDRTTYEQYF
>TRBJ2-7|TRBV15|.|.
TGTGCCACCAGCACCTATCGAGGAGATAACGAGCAGTACTTC
CATSTYRGDNEQYF
>TRBJ1-2|TRBV10-3|.|.
TGTGCCATCAGGGGGCAGGCGGATGACTATGGCTACACCTTC
CAIRGQADDYGYTF
>TRBJ1-2|TRBV5-6|.|.
TGTGCCAGCAGCTTGGGGATTGGCTACACCTTC
CASSLGIGYTF
>TRBJ2-2|TRBV6-5|.|.
TGTGCCAGCAGTTACTCGGAGACGGTGGCCGGGGAGCTGTTTTTT
CASSYSETVAGELFF
>TRBJ2-7|TRBV7-8|TRBD1|.
TGTGCCAGCAGCTCCACGACAGGGCTATACGAGCAGTACTTC
CASSSTTGLYEQYF
>TRBJ1-1|TRBV19|.|few
TGTGCCAGTAGTAGGGTAGTGAACACTGAAGCTTTCTTT
CASSRVVNTEAFF
>TRBJ2-1|TRBV5-4|TRBD2|.
TGTGCCAGCACTCCTCTAGCAGCGGGAGATGAGCAGTTCTTC
CASTPLAAGDEQFF
>TRBJ2-7|TRBV6-5|.|.
TGTGCCAGCAGCCAATTACAGGGTATCCACGAGCAGTACTTC
CASSQLQGIHEQYF
>TRBJ2-1|TRBV7-3|.|.
TGTGCCAGCAGCGTGACAGGCTACAATGAGCAGTTCTTC
CASSVTGYNEQFF
>TRBJ1-2|TRBV28|TRBD1|.
TGTGCCAGCAGTTTATCAGGGGGCTATGGCTATGGCTACACCTTC
CASSLSGGYGYGYTF
>TRBJ2-2|TRBV7-3|TRBD2|.
TGTGCCAGCAGCTCTCGACTAGCGGGAGGAACCGGGGAGCTGTTTTTT
CASSSRLAGGTGELFF
>TRBJ1-1|TRBV20-1|.|.
TGCAGCGCGGGGGGGGACACTGAAGCTTTCTTT
CSAGGDTEAFF
>TRBJ1-1|TRBV28|.|.
TGTGCCAGCAGTGTACTGGACAGTTGGAACACTGAAGCTTTCTTT
CASSVLDSWNTEAFF
>TRBJ1-1|TRBV11-2|.|.
TGTGCCAGCAGCTTAACCTGGCAAAATGAAGCTTTCTTT
CASSLTWQNEAFF
>TRBJ2-7|TRBV6-1|.|once
TGTGCCAGCAGACGGGAGCTCCACGAGCAGTACTTC
CASRRELHEQYF
>TRBJ1-3|TRBV3-1/TRBV3-2|.|.
TGTGCCAGCAGCCAAGTGGAAAACACCATATATTTT
CASSQVENTIYF
>TRBJ1-6|TRBV4-1|TRBD1|.
TGCGCCAGCAGCCAAGAGAGCCGACAGGGATTATCACCCCTCCACTTT
CASSQESRQGLSPLHF
>TRBJ1-4|TRBV12-1|.|once
TGTGCCAGCCCGGGTGGGACTAATGAAAAACTGTTTTTT
CASPGGTNEKLFF
>TRBJ2-7|TRBV7-7|TRBD1|.
TGTGCCAGCAGCTTAGAAAGGACAGGGGTGTCCTACGAGCAGTACTTC
CASSLERTGVSYEQYF
>TRBJ1-2|TRBV7-2|TRBD1|.
TGTGCCAGCAGCTCGGACAGGGCTTCCTATGGCTACACCTTC
CASSSDRASYGYTF
>TRBJ1-5|TRBV7-2|.|.
TGTGCCAGCAGCTTAAGGCCTCGACAGCCCCAGCATTTT
CASSLRPRQPQHF
>TRBJ2-1|TRBV11-2|.|.
TGTGCCAGCAGCCACGAGGTTATGGACCGGGAGCAGTTCTTC
CASSHEVMDREQFF
>TRBJ1-1|TRBV5-4|.|.
TGTGCCAGCAGCTTGGATCTCAGTAGTTACGGGACTGAAGCTTTCTTT
CASSLDLSSYGTEAFF
>TRBJ1-6|TRBV9|TRBD1|few
TGTGCCAGCAGCGTAGCGGGACAGAGCTCCTATAATTCACCCCTCCACTTT
CASSVAGQSSYNSPLHF
>TRBJ1-1|TRBV7-9|.|.
TGTGCCAGCAGCTTCGGGCTGAACACTGAAGCTTTCTTT
CASSFGLNTEAFF
>TRBJ1-3|TRBV18|.|.
TGTGCCAGCTCACCACTCCTAACCGCTGGAAACACCATATATTTT
CASSPLLTAGNTIYF
>TRBJ2-1|TRBV11-2|TRBD1|.
TGTGCCAGCAGCCCCAGGGGGCCGTGGGACAATGAGCAGTTCTTC
CASSPRGPWDNEQFF
>TRBJ1-1|TRBV6-5|.|.
TGTGCCAGCAGTTACTCGGGTCGGAACACTGAAGCTTTCTTT
CASSYSGRNTEAFF
>TRBJ2-2|TRBV24-1|TRBD1|.
TGTGCCACCAGTGATACCAGACAGGGGGCGAACACCGGGGAGCTGTTTTTT
CATSDTRQGANTGELFF
>TRBJ1-1|TRBV4-3|.|.
TGCGCCAGCAGCCAAGATTTGAACACTGAAGCTTTCTTT
CASSQDLNTEAFF
>TRBJ2-1|TRBV6-2/TRBV6-3|TRBD2|.
TGTGCCAGCAGTGGACTAGCGGGGAATGAGCAGTTCTTC
CASSGLAGNEQFF
>TRBJ2-7|TRBV5-1|TRBD1|.
TGCGCCAGCAGCTTGGCCGGACAGGGGGCTTACGAGCAGTACTTC
CASSLAGQGAYEQYF
>TRBJ1-1|TRBV29-1|.|.
TGCAGCGTCGCGAATTTGAACACTGAAGCTTTCTTT
CSVANLNTEAFF
>TRBJ2-7|TRBV11-3|.|.
TGTGCCAGCAGCTTAGGACAGACCTACGAGCAGTACTTC
CASSLGQTYEQYF
>TRBJ2-1|TRBV9|.|.
TGTGCCAGCAGCGGGGGTTTAGCGGCCTACAATGAGCAGTTCTTC
CASSGGLAAYNEQFF
>TRBJ2-2|TRBV7-8|.|.
TGTGCCAGCAGCTTTACGAGTCACACCGGGGAGCTGTTTTTT
CASSFTSHTGELFF
>TRBJ1-2|TRBV7-2|TRBD1|.
TGTGCCAGCAGCTTGCACGGGACAGGGGGTTATGGCTACACCTTC
CASSLHGTGGYGYTF
>TRBJ2-3|TRBV3-1/TRBV3-2|TRBD2|.
TGTGCCAGCGCCAGCGGGGTTTATACGCAGTATTTT
CASASGVYTQYF
>TRBJ1-1|TRBV5-1|.|.
TGCGCCAGCAGCTCCGCCAACAGGGCCCAGAACACTGAAGCTTTCTTT
CASSSANRAQNTEAFF
>TRBJ1-5|TRBV28|.|.
TGTGCCAGCATATCCTCGATGTATCATCAGCCCCAGCATTTT
CASISSMYHQPQHF